Each of the 28 T cell receptor beta chains below was sequenced from the same sample in a study of blood T cell repertoires in COVID-19. Generated by immunoSEQ multiplex PCR, the TCRdb table keeps only in-frame clones and is missing some. This table holds under 200,000 clones, roughly 85% found once. Sequenced sample: PBMCs or T cells enriched from blood (not recorded which). These receptors were taken from a woman in her 70s in a cohort exposed to, infected with or recovered from COVID-19 (not recorded which).

The chain recombines TRBV7-2 with TRBJ1-1; maybe TRBD1 (5 bases). CDR1 is SGHTA and CDR2 is FQGNSA in the germline V gene. Trimming stripped 5 bases from V and 3 bases from J, with 16 bases between. The CDR3 length is 15 residues. CDR3 sequence reads: CASSRQLGGDTEAFF. Written as DNA, the CDR3 is TGTGCCAGCAGCAGGCAATTGGGGGGGGACACTGAAGCTTTCTTT.

This clone showed up just once. The V and J genes are TRBV6-1 and TRBJ2-7; 7 nucleotides agree with TRBD1. With 2 bases clipped from V and 0 bases from J, the junction kept 13 bases outside the gene matches. CDR1 and CDR2 from the germline V gene are MNHNS and SASEGT. The CDR3 loop spans 18 amino acids. The CDR3 sequence: CASSEFPPQQGSSYEQYF. CDR3 DNA sequence: TGTGCCAGCAGTGAATTTCCTCCCCAACAGGGGAGCTCCTACGAGCAGTACTTC.

The chain couples TRBV28 to TRBJ2-7, with 9 bases that match TRBD1. The CDR3 contains 15 residues. In germline, CDR1 is MDHEN, CDR2 SYDVKM. J gave up 0 bases and V 6 bases, and 6 bases lay outside the gene matches. CDR3 residues: CASSWTGAPSYEQYF. The DNA for the CDR3 is TGTGCCAGCAGCTGGACAGGGGCTCCCTCCTACGAGCAGTACTTC.

This clone was observed a few times. The chain joins TRBV6-5 to TRBJ1-2; D is undetermined. V lost 7 bases and J lost 1, with 16 bases in between. Germline CDR1 MNHEY, CDR2 SVGAGI. This CDR3 has 15 amino acids. This chain's CDR3 is CASTQQAGNNYGYTF. CDR3 sequence (DNA): TGTGCCAGCACTCAGCAGGCCGGAAATAACTATGGCTACACCTTC.

The chain uses TRBV7-8 and TRBJ2-7; 10 bases agree with TRBD2. Germline CDR1 SGHVS, CDR2 FQNEAQ. V was clipped by 5 bases and J by 1 base; unmatched bases: 8. This CDR3 contains 16 residues. The CDR3 protein is CASSARLAGESYEQYF. The CDR3 region has the DNA TGTGCCAGCAGCGCCAGACTAGCGGGCGAATCCTACGAGCAGTACTTC.

The rearrangement joins TRBV7-2 to TRBJ2-1; D possibly corresponds to TRBD2 (5 bases). CDR1 and CDR2 (germline): SGHTA, FQGNSA. V gave up 1 base and J gave up 5 bases, with 9 bases separating them. This CDR3 is 14 amino acids long. The CDR3 DNA is TGTGCCAGCAGCTTAGATAGGCGGGACAATGAGCAGTTCTTC. Translated: CASSLDRRDNEQFF.

The chain joins TRBV7-2 to TRBJ1-5; the D is unclear. This CDR3 comprises 13 residues. Trimming removed 1 base at V and 5 bases at J, with 6 bases between. Germline V CDR1 and CDR2: SGHTA, FQGNSA. The CDR3 nucleotides read TGTGCCAGCAGCTTAGGGGCTTATCAGCCCCAGCATTTT. As protein: CASSLGAYQPQHF.

CDR3 protein: CASSSPLNSPLHF. The CDR3 DNA reads TGTGCCAGCAGTTCCCCCCTCAATTCACCCCTCCACTTT. The V and J genes are TRBV27 and TRBJ1-6; D gene ambiguous. The germline gives CDR1 MNHEY, CDR2 SMNVEV (reference sequence). CDR3 length equals 13 residues. V lost 4 bases and J 7 bases, leaving 8 bases between the germline ends.

The rearrangement uses TRBV5-4 and TRBJ2-5; 10 bases are a match to TRBD2. The CDR3 sequence is 14 residues long. Losses at the gene ends were 7 bases for V and 3 bases for J; bases not matched to a gene: 6. Looked up from germline, CDR1 is SGHNT and CDR2 is YYREEE (reference sequence). CDR3 nucleotides: TGTGCCAGCGGGCCTAGCGGGAGTAAAGAGACCCAGTACTTC. Protein: CASGPSGSKETQYF.

This chain uses TRBV7-9 with TRBJ2-3; 11 bases agree with TRBD1. The CDR3 loop spans 14 amino acids. CDR1 is SEHNR and CDR2 is FQNEAQ in the germline V gene (reference sequence). Trimming removed 6 bases from V and 5 bases from J; junction bases left unmatched: 4. The chain's CDR3 is CASRWGQGVDTQYF. CDR3 nucleotides: TGTGCCAGCAGATGGGGACAGGGGGTAGATACGCAGTATTTT. The complete variable domain, with remaining parts taken from reference TRBV7-9 and TRBJ2-3, reads DTGVSQNPRHKITKRGQNVTFRCDPISEHNRLYWYRQTLGQGPEFLTYFQNEAQLEKSRLLSDRFSAERPKGSFSTLEIQRTEQGDSAMYLCASRWGQGVDTQYFGPGTRLTVL.

This chain links TRBV6-5 with TRBJ2-2; possible D gene TRBD2, 5 bases. The CDR3 length is 15 residues. The V gene's germline CDR1 is MNHEY and CDR2 SVGAGI. Trimming removed 6 bases from V and 1 base from J, with 12 bases in between. The DNA of the CDR3 is TGTGCCAGCAGGAGGGCACGTATGAACACCGGGGAGCTGTTTTTT. Residues: CASRRARMNTGELFF.

The chain links TRBV7-9 to TRBJ1-3, with 7 bases matching TRBD1. The trim removed 4 bases at V and 0 bases at J, leaving 3 bases unmatched. CDR3 length: 15 amino acids. Germline CDR1 and CDR2: SEHNR and FQNEAQ (reference sequence). The CDR3 coding sequence is TGTGCCAGCAGCTCGGACAGGTTCTCTGGAAACACCATATATTTT. Protein: CASSSDRFSGNTIYF.

This clone was picked up a small number of times. This chain connects TRBV30 to TRBJ1-5, with D uncertain. Germline assignment: CDR1 GTSNPN and CDR2 SVGIG (reference sequence). This CDR3 has 15 residues. Trimming took 0 bases from V and 3 from J, leaving 12 bases between them. This CDR3 is CAWSVRLGPNQPQHF. The CDR3 bases are TGTGCCTGGAGTGTACGCCTGGGCCCCAATCAGCCCCAGCATTTT.

This chain connects TRBV3-1 (or the pseudogene TRBV3-2) to TRBJ1-5; D not certain. V lost 2 bases and J 6 bases, leaving 8 bases between the germline ends. The CDR3 consists of 13 residues. CDR1 and CDR2 (germline): LGHDT, YNNKEL (reference sequence). The CDR3 here is CASSQQVAQPQHF. CDR3 nucleotide sequence: TGTGCCAGCAGCCAACAGGTTGCTCAGCCCCAGCATTTT.

The V call is TRBV27, the J call TRBJ2-1; the match to TRBD2 covers 8 bases. CDR3 length: 19 amino acids. Germline lookup yields CDR1 MNHEY and CDR2 SMNVEV (reference sequence). Trimming removed 10 bases from V and 4 bases from J; junction bases left unmatched: 24. The CDR3 is CATASHFQGGGRLYNEQFF. In DNA form, the CDR3 reads TGTGCCACCGCCTCCCATTTTCAGGGCGGGGGGAGGCTTTACAATGAGCAGTTCTTC.

This sequence joins TRBV3-1 (or the pseudogene TRBV3-2) and TRBJ1-3; D is unclear. CDR1 and CDR2 (germline): LGHDT, YNNKEL (reference sequence). The CDR3 loop spans 14 amino acids. Trimming left V 4 bases short and J 0 bases short, with 7 bases between. In DNA, the CDR3 is TGTGCCAGCAGCCCGGTGAGCTCTGGAAACACCATATATTTT. As protein: CASSPVSSGNTIYF.

The rearrangement uses TRBV6-6 and TRBJ1-1, with 9 bases that match TRBD1. CDR3 length: 11 amino acids. Per the germline V gene, CDR1 is MNHNY and CDR2 is SVGAGI (reference sequence). The V segment lost 5 bases and the J segment 13 bases; nucleotides outside the gene matches: 5. The DNA of the CDR3 is TGTGCCAGCAGTGAGGGACAGGGAGTTTTCTTT. Its protein is CASSEGQGVFF.

The chain links TRBV18 to TRBJ2-3; D might be TRBD2 (5 bases). Trimming cost V 0 bases and J 4 bases, with 11 bases left between them. The CDR3 is 15 residues long. CDR1 is KGHSH, CDR2 LQKENI, per germline. The CDR3 reads CASSPPRGSSDTQYF. The CDR3 coding sequence is TGTGCCAGCTCACCACCAAGAGGGAGCTCAGATACGCAGTATTTT.

This chain joins TRBV4-1 and TRBJ2-3; D not certain. The CDR3 contains 14 residues. Germline V lookup: CDR1 MGHRA, CDR2 YSYEKL. Trimming removed 0 bases at V and 14 bases at J, with 18 bases between. CDR3 nucleotide sequence: TGCGCCAGCAGCCAAGATCATTCCGGCAGCCGGAGGTATTTT. It yields the protein CASSQDHSGSRRYF.

The chain joins TRBV19 to TRBJ2-5; 8 bases are shared with TRBD1. J lost 5 bases, V lost 4 bases, and 9 bases had no gene match. The CDR3 has 15 residues. Germline V gives CDR1 LNHDA, CDR2 SQIVND (reference sequence). The CDR3, as DNA: TGTGCCAGTAGTAGAACCGGGACAGGAAGGGAGACCCAGTACTTC. It codes for CASSRTGTGRETQYF. Supplemented by reference TRBV19 and TRBJ2-5, the full variable domain reads DGGITQSPKYLFRKEGQNVTLSCEQNLNHDAMYWYRQDPGQGLRLIYYSQIVNDFQKGDIAEGYSVSREKKESFPLTVTSAQKNPTAFYLCASSRTGTGRETQYFGPGTRLLVL.

This clone was seen just once. This chain connects TRBV5-1 to TRBJ2-7; a weak D match, TRBD2 (7 bases). CDR3 length: 14 amino acids. Germline assignment: CDR1 SGHRS and CDR2 YFSETQ. The V and J ends lost 0 bases and 6 bases respectively, with 13 bases between them. The CDR3 DNA sequence: TGCGCCAGCAGCTTGGCACAGGGAGGGTTCGAGCAGTACTTC. Amino acids: CASSLAQGGFEQYF.

The chain combines TRBV19 with TRBJ2-7, with 7 bases lining up with TRBD1. The germline CDR1 and CDR2 sequences are LNHDA and SQIVND (reference sequence). This CDR3 contains 15 residues. Trimming at V came to 6 bases and at J to 1 base, leaving 9 bases not matched to a gene. The chain's CDR3 is CASRRNFRGSYEQYF. The CDR3 DNA reads TGTGCCAGTAGGAGAAACTTCAGGGGGTCCTACGAGCAGTACTTC. Looking up the rest from reference TRBV19 and TRBJ2-7 gives the full variable domain: DGGITQSPKYLFRKEGQNVTLSCEQNLNHDAMYWYRQDPGQGLRLIYYSQIVNDFQKGDIAEGYSVSREKKESFPLTVTSAQKNPTAFYLCASRRNFRGSYEQYFGPGTRLTVT.

This clone was counted a single time. The chain links TRBV19 to TRBJ2-6; 11 nucleotides match TRBD1. V shed 6 bases and J 0 bases; nucleotides not matched to a gene: 4. The CDR3 is made up of 17 amino acids. Germline lookup yields CDR1 LNHDA and CDR2 SQIVND (reference sequence). CDR3 coding DNA: TGTGCCAGTAGACGGGACAGGGGGATCTCTGGGGCCAACGTCCTGACTTTC. It translates to CASRRDRGISGANVLTF.

This clone was seen just once. This sequence joins TRBV2 and TRBJ2-7; the D gene is possibly TRBD2 (5 bases). Per the germline V gene, CDR1 is SNHLY and CDR2 is FYNNEI. The CDR3 covers 17 residues. V was shortened by 4 bases and J by 3 bases, with 22 bases between the two germline ends. CDR3 nucleotide sequence: TGTGCCAGCAGTGTAACCCCGTGGGCTAGCACATACTACGAGCAGTACTTC. Its protein product is CASSVTPWASTYYEQYF. The complete variable domain, with remaining parts taken from reference TRBV2 and TRBJ2-7, reads EPEVTQTPSHQVTQMGQEVILRCVPISNHLYFYWYRQILGQKVEFLVSFYNNEISEKSEIFDDQFSVERPDGSNFTLKIRSTKLEDSAMYFCASSVTPWASTYYEQYFGPGTRLTVT.

The V and J genes are TRBV19 and TRBJ2-2, with D possibly being TRBD2 (6 bases). The CDR3 covers 14 residues. Germline values: CDR1 LNHDA, CDR2 SQIVND (reference sequence). Trimming cost V 3 bases and J 4 bases, with 9 bases left between them. This chain's CDR3 is CASSIGGSTGELFF. The DNA of the CDR3 is TGTGCCAGTAGTATTGGAGGGAGCACCGGGGAGCTGTTTTTT. The whole variable domain, filled in from reference TRBV19 and TRBJ2-2, reads DGGITQSPKYLFRKEGQNVTLSCEQNLNHDAMYWYRQDPGQGLRLIYYSQIVNDFQKGDIAEGYSVSREKKESFPLTVTSAQKNPTAFYLCASSIGGSTGELFFGEGSRLTVL.

The chain couples TRBV5-6 to TRBJ2-7, with 7 bases that match TRBD2. The germline CDR1 and CDR2 sequences are SGHDT and YYEEEE. The CDR3 loop spans 15 amino acids. J lost 0 bases, V lost 0 bases, and 3 bases had no gene match. The CDR3 region has the DNA TGTGCCAGCAGCTTGGCTCGCGGGAGCTCCTACGAGCAGTACTTC. Translated, it gives CASSLARGSSYEQYF.

As regards this clone: Within the sample, other DNA sequences also encode this same CDR3. The chain uses TRBV27 and TRBJ2-7; TRBD2 aligns across 11 bases. This CDR3 is built from 16 residues. After removal of 3 bases from V and 0 bases from J, the junction contained 4 bases not matched to a gene. Per germline, CDR1 MNHEY and CDR2 SMNVEV (reference sequence). The CDR3 loop is CASSLYGTSGSYEQYF. The CDR3 bases are TGTGCCAGCAGTTTGTATGGGACTAGCGGCTCCTACGAGCAGTACTTC.

Here the CDR3 reads CASSRTSRYEQYF. CDR3 bases: TGCGCCAGCAGCCGTACTAGCAGATACGAGCAGTACTTC. The genes are TRBV5-1 and TRBJ2-7, with D tentatively TRBD2 (6 bases). The V end lost 4 bases, the J end lost 4 bases, and 12 bases lay between the germline ends. The CDR3 extends over 13 amino acids. Germline CDR1 is SGHRS and CDR2 is YFSETQ.